The sequence of this T cell receptor (beta chain) was determined in a study of monozygotic twins with inflammatory bowel disease. Overall study findings and caveats: Among IBD patients, fewer clonotypes were shared with others than among healthy twins, especially with disease activity.

Notes on this clonotype: Its target is not known.

Making cDNA involved eight separate reactions per sample. Reanalyzing the 5' RACE reads, TCRdb keeps one entry per CDR3 protein, without DNA. The repertoire table contains 350,000 to 550,000 distinct CDR3 sequences. CDR1 and CDR2 (germline): SGHNT, YYREEE (reference sequence). This CDR3 has 15 amino acids. The specimen was blood. This clonotype originated in a human donor with ulcerative colitis or Crohn's disease, or a healthy co-twin of an affected twin (not recorded which). This chain joins TRBV5-4 and TRBJ1-2; the TRBD1 assignment by TCRdb is unverifiable without DNA. The CDR3 protein is CASSLRGGPGYGYTF.